One and the same sample provided the 6 T cell receptor beta chains below, sequenced in a study of T cells in Graves' hyperthyroidism and ophthalmopathy. RNA transcripts gave rise to amplified TCR beta CDR3 regions. A set of HTBI primers served as the primers for a first-round RT-PCR of the TCR CDR3. A single record per CDR3 protein comes from TCRdb applying MiXCR to the multiplex PCR reads. The sample gives roughly 350,000 distinct CDR3 sequences, roughly an eighth of which show up once; almost 35% is in the top ten. Sequenced: blood. The receptors stem from a middle-aged woman with Graves' ophthalmopathy.

CDR3 amino acids: CSARVVFGQGGYEQYF. The CDR3 DNA reads TGCAGTGCTAGAGTCGTATTTGGACAGGGGGGGTACGAGCAGTACTTC. V and J are TRBV20-1 and TRBJ2-7; the match to TRBD1 covers 10 bases. The CDR3 has 16 amino acids. With 1 base clipped from V and 4 bases from J, the junction kept 10 bases outside the gene matches. Germline CDR1 DFQATT, CDR2 SNEGSKA (reference sequence).

A few counts support this clonotype. The chain uses TRBV9 and TRBJ1-6; D is perhaps TRBD1 (5 bases). The CDR3 is 15 amino acids. CDR1 SGDLS and CDR2 YYNGEE come from the germline V gene. V was shortened by 4 bases and J by 7 bases, with 15 bases between the two germline ends. DNA for the CDR3: TGTGCCAGCAGCTCTGAAGGAGGGGAGAATTCACCCCTCCACTTT. Its translation: CASSSEGGENSPLHF.

This clonotype has just a few counts. The chain has TRBV3-1 and TRBJ1-1; 9 nucleotides align to TRBD1. The V gene end was trimmed by 2 bases and the J gene end by 0 bases; junction bases not matched to a gene: 1. The CDR3 length is 15 residues. CDR1 and CDR2 (germline): LGHDT, YNNKEL (reference sequence). The CDR3 DNA follows: TGTGCCAGCAGCCAAAGGACAGGGGTGAACACTGAAGCTTTCTTT. Its translation is CASSQRTGVNTEAFF.

CDR3 DNA sequence: TGTGCCATCAGTGAACCGACTAGCGGGAGAAATGAGCAGTTCTTC. Protein sequence: CAISEPTSGRNEQFF. The chain couples TRBV10-3 to TRBJ2-1; 12 bases line up with TRBD2. Trimming took 3 bases from V and 7 from J; bases not matched to a gene: 4. The CDR3 runs to 15 residues. Germline CDR1 reads ENHRY; CDR2 reads SYGVKD.

This clonotype has at least ten counts. This sequence joins TRBV29-1 and TRBJ1-1; a weak D match, TRBD1 (5 bases). Germline V CDR1 and CDR2: SQVTM, ANQGSEA. This CDR3 comprises 11 residues. Trimming removed 6 bases at V and 2 bases at J, with 7 bases between. CDR3 loop: CSVQGNTEAFF. CDR3 nucleotide sequence: TGCAGCGTCCAGGGAAACACTGAAGCTTTCTTT.

This clonotype came up a few times. CDR3 DNA sequence: TGTGCCAGCAGTCGACAGGGGCCCCTTACAGATACGCAGTATTTT. Amino acid sequence: CASSRQGPLTDTQYF. V is TRBV5-4 and J is TRBJ2-3, with 8 bases identical to TRBD1. The CDR3 is 15 amino acids. From germline, CDR1 is SGHNT and CDR2 YYREEE (reference sequence). The trim removed 5 bases at V and 3 bases at J, leaving 8 bases unmatched.